This is a list of T cell receptor beta chains from one sample in a study of beta chain features in type 1 diabetes. Clones were sequenced by immunoSEQ multiplex PCR, and TCRdb holds only the in-frame ones, with some missing. The sample holds about 260,000 clones; roughly 70% are singletons and the top ten take 0.053%. The sequenced sample was naive CD4+ T cells from blood. The origin of the receptors is a man in his thirties or forties in good health. CDR3s leave out the opening cysteine and the closing phenylalanine or tryptophan. Fields, in order: clone size, V gene, CDR3 protein. Where a row states a size, it is once, few, many or the class of an expanded clone; other rows omit it.

abundance: -
v_gene: TRBV5-1
CDR3aa: ASSPGERTYEQY

abundance: -
v_gene: TRBV19
CDR3aa: ASSRSGGNYNEQF

abundance: -
v_gene: TRBV30
CDR3aa: AWRIRGQDSPLH

abundance: -
v_gene: TRBV5-1
CDR3aa: ASSLSGQTEETQY

abundance: -
v_gene: TRBV7-9
CDR3aa: ASSSPWTAAYEQY

abundance: -
v_gene: TRBV14
CDR3aa: ASRQNTDTQY

abundance: -
v_gene: TRBV2
CDR3aa: ASSRTGSEQF

abundance: -
v_gene: TRBV7-2
CDR3aa: ASSLVASSGANVLT

abundance: -
v_gene: TRBV29-1
CDR3aa: SVGGREAF

abundance: -
v_gene: TRBV4-3
CDR3aa: ASSQVTGAGEQY

abundance: -
v_gene: TRBV30
CDR3aa: AWSLQGTGSAF

abundance: -
v_gene: TRBV7-2
CDR3aa: ASSRGGRGTQY

abundance: -
v_gene: TRBV29-1
CDR3aa: SVKTGNYGYT

abundance: -
v_gene: TRBV30
CDR3aa: AFLGQAGEKLF

abundance: -
v_gene: TRBV25-1
CDR3aa: ASIRGQFLYEQY

abundance: -
v_gene: TRBV5-1
CDR3aa: ASSLLGNEKLF

abundance: once
v_gene: TRBV7-9
CDR3aa: ASSIQGGTEAF

abundance: few
v_gene: TRBV30
CDR3aa: AWSVQTGRYEQY

abundance: -
v_gene: TRBV14
CDR3aa: ASSPGLLQETQY

abundance: -
v_gene: TRBV2
CDR3aa: ASLGGKYNEQF

abundance: -
v_gene: TRBV9
CDR3aa: ASSVGHPPTYEQY

abundance: -
v_gene: TRBV30
CDR3aa: AWQGLAYNEQF

abundance: -
v_gene: TRBV9
CDR3aa: ASGGSANTQY

abundance: -
v_gene: TRBV25-1
CDR3aa: ASSGIQAGNEKLF

abundance: -
v_gene: TRBV7-9
CDR3aa: ASSLATGANVLT

abundance: -
v_gene: TRBV20-1
CDR3aa: SAPGVYEQY

abundance: -
v_gene: TRBV29-1
CDR3aa: SVQGTSGFASSSTDTQY

abundance: few
v_gene: TRBV9
CDR3aa: ASSGNNAEQF

abundance: -
v_gene: TRBV30
CDR3aa: AWSALRDREIYMNTEAF

abundance: few
v_gene: TRBV15
CDR3aa: ATSRDLAYEQY

abundance: few
v_gene: TRBV15
CDR3aa: ATSRVQGEDEQF

abundance: few
v_gene: TRBV4-2
CDR3aa: ASSQDPGIETQY

abundance: once
v_gene: TRBV6-5
CDR3aa: ASRDRASEAF

abundance: once
v_gene: TRBV30
CDR3aa: AWSTGGGETQY

abundance: -
v_gene: TRBV5-1
CDR3aa: ASSLGNQETQY

abundance: -
v_gene: TRBV7-2
CDR3aa: ASSLATMNTEAF

abundance: few
v_gene: TRBV30
CDR3aa: AWSVLASYNEQF

abundance: few
v_gene: TRBV30
CDR3aa: AWRGTYEQY

abundance: -
v_gene: TRBV25-1
CDR3aa: ASRGNTDTQY

abundance: once
v_gene: TRBV7-2
CDR3aa: ASSFGLAEFLTSGELF

abundance: -
v_gene: TRBV21-1
CDR3aa: ASSKAGTGKAKNIQY

abundance: -
v_gene: TRBV29-1
CDR3aa: SVGQASYEQY

abundance: -
v_gene: TRBV4-3
CDR3aa: ASSQEASANEQF

abundance: -
v_gene: TRBV7-2
CDR3aa: ASSRARVWETQY

abundance: -
v_gene: TRBV30
CDR3aa: AWTSSVVETQY

abundance: -
v_gene: TRBV7-9
CDR3aa: ASSLSMDTEAF

abundance: -
v_gene: TRBV7-8
CDR3aa: ATARTEYNEQF

abundance: -
v_gene: TRBV6-4
CDR3aa: ASSEEMGETQY

abundance: -
v_gene: TRBV30
CDR3aa: AWSPTGSKSEKLF

abundance: -
v_gene: TRBV30
CDR3aa: AWSGRESSYNEQF